What follows are 20 T cell receptor beta chains derived from one specimen sequenced in a study of OX40 agonist ivuxolimab in advanced cancers. Only in-frame clones appear in the TCRdb table, and some are missing; sequencing was by immunoSEQ multiplex PCR. The sample holds about 32,000 clones, roughly 90% seen once. The sequencing here drew on CD4+ or CD8+ T cells sorted from blood, taken in a trial of the OX40 agonist ivuxolimab. The receptors shown here come from an adult with an advanced solid tumor such as melanoma, head and neck, liver or kidney cancer.

This rearrangement joins TRBV19 to TRBJ1-5; a possible D gene is TRBD1 (5 bases). Deletions cut 3 bases from V and 9 bases from J, with 9 bases between. CDR1 and CDR2 (germline): LNHDA, SQIVND (reference sequence). The CDR3 contains 12 residues. The CDR3 sequence: CASSMGELPQHF. CDR3 coding DNA: TGTGCCAGTAGTATGGGGGAGCTGCCCCAGCATTTT.

Concerning this clone: A single base is all that separates this from a far larger clone, so a read error is likely. Other DNA sequences of this sample code for an identical CDR3. The gene calls are TRBV5-6 and TRBJ2-7; 8 bases fit TRBD2. The ends lost 0 bases at V and 7 bases at J; junction bases unmatched: 9. Germline CDR1 reads SGHDT; CDR2 reads YYEEEE. This CDR3 has 15 residues. The CDR3 protein is CASSLGLGGAGEQYF. The CDR3 DNA is TGTGCCAGCAGCTTGGGACTCGGGGGGGCGGGGGAGCAGTACTTC. The full variable domain, its missing parts supplied by reference TRBV5-6 and TRBJ2-7, is DAGVTQSPTHLIKTRGQQVTLRCSPKSGHDTVSWYQQALGQGPQFIFQYYEEEERQRGNFPDRFSGHQFPNYSSELNVNALLLGDSALYLCASSLGLGGAGEQYFGPGTRLTVT.

V and J are TRBV15 and TRBJ2-3, with 8 bases aligning to TRBD2. The CDR3 contains 14 residues. The germline V gene encodes CDR1 LNHNV and CDR2 YYDKDF (reference sequence). Trimming cost V 3 bases and J 1 base; bases outside gene matches: 0. The CDR3 spells CATSSGGGTDTQYF. CDR3 DNA: TGTGCCACCAGCAGCGGGGGGGGCACAGATACGCAGTATTTT.

The rearrangement uses TRBV5-1 and TRBJ2-1, with TRBD2 identical over 10 bases. Trimming cost V 6 bases and J 7 bases; bases outside gene matches: 10. Germline V gene lookup returns CDR1 SGHRS and CDR2 YFSETQ. The CDR3 sequence is 15 residues long. The CDR3 DNA sequence: TGCGCCAGCACATCGGGACTAGCGCCCAATAATGAGCAGTTCTTC. Translation gives CASTSGLAPNNEQFF.

This clone has more than one count but fewer than ten. The chain employs TRBV15 and TRBJ2-7; TRBD1 matches at 8 bases. The CDR3 consists of 12 residues. V gave up 8 bases and J gave up 4 bases; unmatched junction bases: 4. The germline V gene encodes CDR1 LNHNV and CDR2 YYDKDF (reference sequence). This CDR3 is CATGDRGYEQYF. CDR3 DNA sequence: TGTGCCACCGGCGACAGGGGATACGAGCAGTACTTC.

The genes are TRBV9 and TRBJ2-7; a weak D match, TRBD1 (5 bases). The CDR3 consists of 15 residues. Germline V gives CDR1 SGDLS, CDR2 YYNGEE. V lost 2 bases and J 3 bases, leaving 15 bases between the germline ends. CDR3 in DNA: TGTGCCAGCAGCGTGGAGCGCCCAGGGAACTACGAGCAGTACTTC. This encodes CASSVERPGNYEQYF. Full variable domain (rest looked up from reference TRBV9 and TRBJ2-7): DSGVTQTPKHLITATGQRVTLRCSPRSGDLSVYWYQQSLDQGLQFLIQYYNGEERAKGNILERFSAQQFPDLHSELNLSSLELGDSALYFCASSVERPGNYEQYFGPGTRLTVT.

The rearrangement joins TRBV19 to TRBJ1-1; TRBD1 is a possible D gene (6 bases). Germline V gene sequence: CDR1 LNHDA, CDR2 SQIVND (reference sequence). The CDR3 extends over 15 amino acids. With 5 bases removed from V and 6 bases from J, the gap between germline ends came to 19 bases. The CDR3 is CASSPGTAGEPEAFF. CDR3 DNA: TGTGCCAGTAGTCCCGGAACGGCAGGGGAGCCTGAAGCTTTCTTT.

The chain couples TRBV5-5 to TRBJ2-5; D remains ambiguous. Germline CDR1 SGHKS, CDR2 YYEKEE (reference sequence). The CDR3 sequence is 14 residues long. Trimming left V 1 base short and J 5 bases short, with 12 bases between. The CDR3 loop reads CASSLWVVTETQYF. DNA for the CDR3: TGTGCCAGCAGCTTGTGGGTAGTGACGGAGACCCAGTACTTC.

The chain joins TRBV6-4 to TRBJ2-1; 13 bases are shared with TRBD2. Germline V gives CDR1 MRHNA, CDR2 SNTAGT. Losses at the gene ends were 0 bases for V and 0 bases for J; bases not matched to a gene: 11. The CDR3 is 21 amino acids. DNA of the CDR3: TGTGCCAGCAGTGACTCGACGGGGACTAGCGGGGTCGGTGGCTCCTACAATGAGCAGTTCTTC. Its protein product is CASSDSTGTSGVGGSYNEQFF.

This chain joins TRBV28 and TRBJ2-5; the D call may be TRBD1 or TRBD2 (6 bases each). This CDR3 comprises 14 residues. CDR1 is MDHEN and CDR2 is SYDVKM in the germline V gene. The V and J ends lost 3 bases and 6 bases respectively, with 14 bases between them. The CDR3 coding sequence is TGTGCCAGCAGTTTGGGGGGCTGGGGAAAGACCCAGTACTTC. Protein: CASSLGGWGKTQYF. The whole variable domain, remainder taken from reference TRBV28 and TRBJ2-5, is DVKVTQSSRYLVKRTGEKVFLECVQDMDHENMFWYRQDPGLGLRLIYFSYDVKMKEKGDIPEGYSVSREKKERFSLILESASTNQTSMYLCASSLGGWGKTQYFGPGTRLLVL.

The gene calls are TRBV5-5 and TRBJ2-7; the D gene is possibly TRBD1 (5 bases). CDR3 size: 16 residues. Between the trimmed V and J ends, which lost 0 bases and 1 base, there was a span of 14 bases. Germline V gene lookup returns CDR1 SGHKS and CDR2 YYEKEE (reference sequence). In DNA form, the CDR3 reads TGTGCCAGCAGCTTGGCAGGGCCAGTAATTTCCTACGAGCAGTACTTC. It codes for CASSLAGPVISYEQYF.

The rearrangement links TRBV7-8 to TRBJ2-7; D possibly corresponds to TRBD1 (5 bases). Trimming cost V 5 bases and J 4 bases, with 18 bases left between them. Germline V CDR1 and CDR2: SGHVS, FQNEAQ. CDR3 length: 15 amino acids. The CDR3 is CASSLRGTSHYEQYF. The CDR3 DNA sequence: TGTGCCAGCAGCCTAAGGGGTACCAGCCATTACGAGCAGTACTTC.

V gene TRBV27 combines with J gene TRBJ2-7, with 7 bases that match TRBD1. CDR1 and CDR2 from the germline V gene are MNHEY and SMNVEV (reference sequence). CDR3 size: 14 residues. The V segment lost 6 bases and the J segment 2 bases; nucleotides outside the gene matches: 7. The CDR3 spells CASRLGTAPYEQYF. CDR3 nucleotide sequence: TGTGCCAGCAGGTTGGGGACAGCCCCCTACGAGCAGTACTTC.

The chain employs TRBV27 and TRBJ2-2, with D unclear. Trimming took 3 bases from V and 5 from J, leaving 4 bases between them. The CDR3 has 12 residues. The germline V gene has CDR1 MNHEY and CDR2 SMNVEV (reference sequence). CDR3 in DNA: TGTGCCAGCAGTTTGAGAACCGGGGAGCTGTTTTTT. Translating it yields CASSLRTGELFF.

This rearrangement joins TRBV9 to TRBJ2-7; possibly TRBD2 for D (5 bases). CDR3 length equals 13 residues. The germline V gene has CDR1 SGDLS and CDR2 YYNGEE. V was shortened by 3 bases and J by 4 bases, with 11 bases between the two germline ends. The CDR3 protein is CASSGETEYEQYF. The CDR3 coding sequence is TGTGCCAGCAGCGGGGAGACGGAGTACGAGCAGTACTTC.

The rearrangement joins TRBV28 to TRBJ1-5, with D possibly TRBD1 on 6 matching bases. V dropped 11 bases and J dropped 6 bases, with 14 bases sitting between them. CDR1 is MDHEN, CDR2 SYDVKM, per germline. The CDR3 covers 12 residues. The CDR3 spells CAARGVGQPQHF. CDR3 in DNA: TGTGCCGCTAGGGGGGTGGGTCAGCCCCAGCATTTT.

The chain combines TRBV15 with TRBJ2-1; a possible D gene is TRBD2 (6 bases). CDR3 length: 16 amino acids. Germline CDR1 is LNHNV and CDR2 is YYDKDF (reference sequence). V shed 8 bases and J shed 0 bases, with 17 bases lying between them. The CDR3, as DNA: TGTGCCACCCGACCTACAGCGGGCGGCTCCTACAATGAGCAGTTCTTC. It codes for CATRPTAGGSYNEQFF.

V gene TRBV19 combines with J gene TRBJ2-3; D not certain. CDR3 length equals 10 residues. From germline, CDR1 is LNHDA and CDR2 SQIVND (reference sequence). V was pared by 6 bases and J by 4 bases, with 2 bases between. The CDR3 DNA is TGTGCCAGTAGGGCAGATACGCAGTATTTT. This codes for CASRADTQYF.

This clone was found once. V usage is TRBV6-1 and J usage is TRBJ1-1, with 7 nucleotides matching TRBD1. The germline V gene has CDR1 MNHNS and CDR2 SASEGT. This CDR3 has 17 residues. After removal of 3 bases from V and 0 bases from J, the junction contained 10 bases not matched to a gene. The CDR3 DNA is TGTGCCAGCAGTGATGCCCCACAGGGGCTCATGAACACTGAAGCTTTCTTT. Amino acids: CASSDAPQGLMNTEAFF.

The chain is built from TRBV7-2 and TRBJ2-7, with TRBD1 matching over 7 bases. The germline gives CDR1 SGHTA, CDR2 FQGNSA. V was pared by 4 bases and J by 3 bases, with 15 bases of the junction left unmatched. CDR3 length: 17 residues. For the CDR3, the DNA is TGTGCCAGCAGCTCCGCCCCAATGACAGGGCTTGGCTACGAGCAGTACTTC. Protein product: CASSSAPMTGLGYEQYF.